What follows are 18 T cell receptor beta chains derived from one specimen sequenced in a study of CD8 T cells in Susac syndrome. Reverse transcription of roughly 0.5 to 1 ug RNA was carried out with random hexamers. TCRdb ran MiXCR on the immunoSEQ multiplex PCR reads and lists one entry per CDR3 protein. The sample records 210,000 or so distinct CDR3 sequences, about 94% being singletons. The sample was CD4+ T cells from PBMCs. These receptors were taken from a human donor with Susac syndrome.

This clonotype occurred once. The chain has TRBV7-8 and TRBJ1-2; weak D call: TRBD1 (6 bases). Germline CDR1 SGHVS, CDR2 FQNEAQ. V was clipped by 2 bases and J by 8 bases, with 15 bases between them. The CDR3 length is 14 residues. The CDR3 coding sequence is TGTGCCAGCAGCTTAAGGGGCAGGGGCCGGGGCTACACCTTC. Translation gives CASSLRGRGRGYTF.

This sequence joins TRBV20-1 and TRBJ1-5; 7 positions agree with TRBD1. The junction had 12 bases not matched to a gene; V was cut back by 1 base and J by 3 bases. The CDR3 runs 17 residues. CDR1 DFQATT and CDR2 SNEGSKA come from the germline V gene (reference sequence). Written as DNA, the CDR3 is TGCAGTGCTAGAGTTACTATCCGGGACAGCCACAATCAGCCCCAGCATTTT. It specifies CSARVTIRDSHNQPQHF.

The rearrangement joins TRBV9 to TRBJ1-2; 7 bases map to TRBD1. Germline V gene data show CDR1 as SGDLS and CDR2 as YYNGEE. CDR3 length equals 14 residues. The V and J ends lost 0 bases and 6 bases, in that order; junction bases with no gene match: 5. CDR3 DNA sequence: TGTGCCAGCAGCGTAGCTCCTCAGGGGGATGGCTACACCTTC. It specifies CASSVAPQGDGYTF.

Remarks on this clonotype: An end of the junction does not agree with germline; a read error may underlie this. The chain recombines TRBV7-7 with TRBJ2-3, with unresolved D. Per germline, CDR1 SSHAT and CDR2 FNYEAQ (reference sequence). The CDR3 length is 13 residues. This chain's CDR3 is CASSFFSTDTQYF. The CDR3 nucleotides read TGTGCTAGCAGCTTCTTCAGCACAGATACGCAGTATTTT.

V and J are TRBV3-1 and TRBJ1-5; D unresolved. The CDR3 is 13 residues long. V was pared by 0 bases and J by 6 bases, with 6 bases between. Germline V gene sequence: CDR1 LGHDT, CDR2 YNNKEL (reference sequence). The CDR3 reads CASSQDLRQPQHF. The CDR3 DNA reads TGTGCCAGCAGCCAAGATTTACGTCAGCCCCAGCATTTT. Filled out from reference TRBV3-1 and TRBJ1-5, the complete variable domain reads DTAVSQTPKYLVTQMGNDKSIKCEQNLGHDTMYWYKQDSKKFLKIMFSYNNKELIINETVPNRFSPKSPDKAHLNLHINSLELGDSAVYFCASSQDLRQPQHFGDGTRLSIL.

The chain has TRBV30 and TRBJ2-2; 12 nucleotides line up with TRBD2. The V gene's germline CDR1 is GTSNPN and CDR2 SVGIG (reference sequence). The length of the CDR3 is 15 residues. With V trimmed by 4 bases and J by 6 bases, 6 bases remained unmatched. CDR3 sequence (DNA): TGTGCCTGGATGCCGGGACTAGCGGGCCCCGGGGAGCTGTTTTTT. As protein: CAWMPGLAGPGELFF.

This clonotype appeared once. The chain is built from TRBV5-4 and TRBJ2-3; 12 positions match TRBD2. CDR1 and CDR2 (germline): SGHNT, YYREEE (reference sequence). Trimming at V came to 2 bases and at J to 5 bases, leaving 3 bases not matched to a gene. The length of the CDR3 is 15 residues. The CDR3 protein is CASSFGTSGRDTQYF. DNA for the CDR3: TGTGCCAGCAGCTTCGGGACTAGCGGGCGAGATACGCAGTATTTT.

The V call is TRBV6-5, the J call TRBJ1-1; no firm D call. There are 13 residues in the CDR3. The ends were cut back, 8 bases at V and 0 bases at J, with 10 bases in the middle. Germline V gene lookup returns CDR1 MNHEY and CDR2 SVGAGI. CDR3 DNA: TGTGCCAGCTTACAGTCTATGAACACTGAAGCTTTCTTT. The encoded protein is CASLQSMNTEAFF.

The chain couples TRBV20-1 to TRBJ1-6; D not resolved. This CDR3 is 14 amino acids long. Germline V CDR1 and CDR2: DFQATT, SNEGSKA (reference sequence). Trimming left V 6 bases short and J 14 bases short, with 23 bases between. CDR3 residues: CSAAERAFYEALHF. The CDR3 bases are TGCAGTGCCGCGGAGAGAGCATTCTATGAGGCCCTCCACTTT.

The rearrangement links TRBV20-1 to TRBJ1-2; the D gene is possibly TRBD1 (5 bases). Germline CDR1 DFQATT, CDR2 SNEGSKA (reference sequence). The CDR3 covers 14 residues. Trimming took off 4 bases at V and 4 bases at J, with 16 bases between the two ends. This CDR3 reads CSATASGTPYGYTF. CDR3 coding DNA: TGCAGTGCTACTGCCTCGGGGACCCCCTATGGCTACACCTTC.

V usage is TRBV9 and J usage is TRBJ2-3; D not certain. V lost 0 bases, J lost 0 bases, and 11 bases lay in between. Germline CDR1 SGDLS, CDR2 YYNGEE. The CDR3 runs 16 residues. The CDR3 sequence is CASSVAPTPSTDTQYF. For the CDR3, the DNA is TGTGCCAGCAGCGTAGCCCCTACGCCAAGCACAGATACGCAGTATTTT. The variable domain in full, completed from reference TRBV9 and TRBJ2-3, reads DSGVTQTPKHLITATGQRVTLRCSPRSGDLSVYWYQQSLDQGLQFLIQYYNGEERAKGNILERFSAQQFPDLHSELNLSSLELGDSALYFCASSVAPTPSTDTQYFGPGTRLTVL.

The chain is built from TRBV20-1 and TRBJ1-3; 7 bases are shared with TRBD1. The CDR3 has 15 residues. The germline CDR1 and CDR2 sequences are DFQATT and SNEGSKA (reference sequence). Trimming at V came to 5 bases and at J to 0 bases, leaving 7 bases not matched to a gene. Here the CDR3 DNA reads TGCAGTGCTGCGGACAGGCCATCCTCTGGAAACACCATATATTTT. This encodes CSAADRPSSGNTIYF.

This clonotype occurred once. The rearrangement joins TRBV2 to TRBJ2-1, with unresolved D. The CDR3 runs to 13 residues. Trimming shortened V by 4 bases and J by 8 bases, and 12 bases separated the two germline ends. Germline V gives CDR1 SNHLY, CDR2 FYNNEI. CDR3 DNA: TGTGCCAGCAGTGTTAATTTGCGCGATGAGCAGTTCTTC. The encoded protein is CASSVNLRDEQFF.

This CDR3 reads CASRHSGGSSEQYF. CDR3 coding DNA: TGTGCCAGCAGGCACAGCGGGGGCTCTTCGGAGCAGTACTTC. The rearrangement joins TRBV2 to TRBJ2-7; 8 bases agree with TRBD2. Per germline, CDR1 SNHLY and CDR2 FYNNEI. The CDR3 extends over 14 amino acids. Unmatched junction bases numbered 11, after V lost 6 bases and J lost 7 bases.

The genes are TRBV5-1 and TRBJ1-1; weak D call: TRBD1 (5 bases). Trimming stripped 2 bases from V and 6 bases from J, with 14 bases between. The germline V gene encodes CDR1 SGHRS and CDR2 YFSETQ. The CDR3 is 14 amino acids. CDR3 residues: CASSFSPGESEAFF. CDR3 nucleotide sequence: TGCGCCAGCAGCTTTAGTCCGGGGGAATCTGAAGCTTTCTTT.

V usage is TRBV5-1 and J usage is TRBJ2-7; 8 bases agree with TRBD1. V shed 6 bases and J 2 bases; nucleotides not matched to a gene: 7. This CDR3 has 14 residues. From germline, CDR1 is SGHRS and CDR2 YFSETQ. DNA of the CDR3: TGCGCCAGCAAATCCGGGACAGGAGCCTACGAGCAGTACTTC. Translated, it gives CASKSGTGAYEQYF.

This chain connects TRBV2 to TRBJ2-7, with D possibly matching TRBD1 (5 bases). The CDR3 runs to 14 residues. V was clipped by 2 bases and J by 3 bases, with 11 bases between them. The V gene's germline CDR1 is SNHLY and CDR2 FYNNEI. The CDR3 nucleotides read TGTGCCAGCAGTGAATTTACAGGAAACTACGAGCAGTACTTC. This sequence encodes CASSEFTGNYEQYF.

The V call is TRBV7-2, the J call TRBJ1-5; D is undetermined. V was pared by 2 bases and J by 0 bases, with 8 bases between. The CDR3 loop spans 15 amino acids. Germline CDR1 and CDR2: SGHTA and FQGNSA. CDR3 in amino acids: CASSLRVDSNQPQHF. The CDR3 DNA is TGTGCCAGCAGCTTACGAGTGGATAGCAATCAGCCCCAGCATTTT.